Listed below are T cell receptor beta chains from one sample, sequenced in a study of molecular identifiers for immune sequencing clone quantification. Each CDR3 protein is one row after TCRdb ran MiXCR on the PCR reads. Of more than 550,000 distinct CDR3 sequences in the sample, less than 30% were seen once. Specimen: naive CD8+ T cells from blood, with Jurkat cell RNA spiked in. The source is a human donor in good health. Some libraries in this study had Jurkat cell RNA spiked in. Each CDR3 is given with its conserved first and last residue. A D gene is named only where the DNA matches it firmly. Not every row has a clone size; where given, it reads once, few, many or a size class.

>.|TRBJ1-4|TRBV4-3|.
CASSQNDNDEKLFF
TGCGCCAGCAGCCAAAATGACAACGATGAAAAACTGTTTTTT
>.|TRBJ2-7|TRBV4-1|many
CASSQRLGGGIYEQYF
TGCGCCAGCAGCCAGAGGCTTGGAGGGGGCATTTACGAGCAGTACTTC
>.|TRBJ2-1|TRBV4-3|few
CASSQVAGGEQFF
TGCGCCAGCAGCCAAGTTGCCGGAGGTGAGCAGTTCTTC
>TRBD1|TRBJ1-2|TRBV18|few
CASSRPGQGYYGYTF
TGTGCCAGCTCACGTCCGGGACAGGGGTACTATGGCTACACCTTC
>TRBD2|TRBJ2-1|TRBV11-2|many
CASSLNGGAVEQFF
TGTGCCAGCAGCTTAAACGGGGGGGCCGTTGAGCAGTTCTTC
>.|TRBJ2-1|TRBV19|.
CASSIWGVSYNEQFF
TGTGCCAGTAGTATTTGGGGGGTCTCCTACAATGAGCAGTTCTTC
>TRBD1|TRBJ2-1|TRBV4-2|many
CASSQYDRVEQFF
TGTGCCAGCAGCCAATACGACAGGGTTGAGCAGTTCTTC
>.|TRBJ1-5|TRBV7-2|.
CARRLFPRTPPPPF
TGTGCCCGCCGCTTATTTCCCCGCACTCCGCCCCCGCCTTTT
>.|TRBJ2-6|TRBV7-9|.
CASSLVYSDAGSGANAPTF
TGTGCCAGCAGCTTAGTTTACAGCGATGCCGGCTCTGGGGCCAACGCCCCGACTTTC
>.|TRBJ1-1|TRBV6-5|.
CASSYSNQQNTEAFF
TGTGCCAGCAGTTACTCGAACCAGCAGAACACTGAAGCTTTCTTT
>TRBD1|TRBJ1-4|TRBV20-1|few
CSAQGGLGEKLFF
TGCAGTGCCCAGGGGGGATTAGGGGAAAAACTGTTTTTT
>.|TRBJ2-5|TRBV5-1|few
CASSPGIFQTPTQETQYF
TGCGCCAGCAGCCCCGGGATCTTTCAAACTCCCACACAAGAGACCCAGTACTTC
>TRBD2|TRBJ2-5|TRBV6-2/TRBV6-3|few
CASTLPRRGVEETQYF
TGTGCCAGCACCCTCCCGAGGCGGGGGGTCGAAGAGACCCAGTACTTC
>.|TRBJ2-3|TRBV27|.
CASSPRQESTDTQYF
TGTGCCAGCAGTCCGCGACAGGAGAGCACAGATACGCAGTATTTT
>.|TRBJ2-7|TRBV7-2|.
CASSQTKVYEQYF
TGTGCCAGCAGTCAAACTAAGGTGTACGAGCAGTACTTC
>TRBD1|TRBJ2-2|TRBV2|.
CASSETGVYSNTGELFF
TGTGCCAGCAGTGAGACAGGGGTTTATTCGAACACCGGGGAGCTGTTTTTT
>.|TRBJ1-5|TRBV23-1|many
CASSQGTRNQPQHF
TGCGCCAGCAGTCAAGGGACAAGGAATCAGCCCCAGCATTTT
>.|TRBJ1-1|TRBV27|many
CASTHPLTGEAFF
TGTGCCAGCACCCACCCCCTGACAGGTGAAGCTTTCTTT
>TRBD1|TRBJ1-6|TRBV6-2/TRBV6-3|few
CASSYSQGQGLRSPLHF
TGTGCCAGCAGTTACTCCCAAGGACAGGGACTTCGGTCACCCCTCCACTTT
>TRBD1|TRBJ2-2|TRBV7-3|few
CASSSQGTGELFF
TGTGCCAGCAGCTCACAGGGGACCGGGGAGCTGTTTTTT
>.|TRBJ1-4|TRBV7-9|many
CASSSEGSAEKLFF
TGTGCCAGCAGCTCAGAGGGGTCAGCCGAAAAACTGTTTTTT
>.|TRBJ1-1|TRBV4-2|.
CASSQDAEGVTEAFF
TGTGCCAGCAGCCAAGATGCTGAGGGGGTCACTGAAGCTTTCTTT
>.|TRBJ2-1|TRBV24-1|many
CATSVGLYNEQFF
TGTGCCACCAGTGTCGGATTATACAATGAGCAGTTCTTC
>.|TRBJ1-5|TRBV27|few
CASSLFGVGQPQHF
TGTGCCAGCAGTTTATTTGGGGTGGGTCAGCCCCAGCATTTT
>.|TRBJ1-5|TRBV27|many
CASSFSHSNQPQHF
TGTGCCAGCAGTTTCAGCCATAGCAATCAGCCCCAGCATTTT